Given below is one T cell receptor beta chain in context. The data were obtained in a study of OX40 agonist ivuxolimab in advanced cancers. V was cut by 4 bases and J by 14 bases, with 15 bases left in between. This CDR3 region has 13 residues. Germline lookup yields CDR1 MNHEY and CDR2 SMNVEV (reference sequence). Some clones are missing from TCRdb's copy, which holds only in-frame ones; the method was immunoSEQ multiplex PCR. The data show about 26,000 clones, 85% seen once. This clonotype originated in an adult with an advanced solid tumor such as melanoma, head and neck, liver or kidney cancer. The chain couples TRBV27 to TRBJ1-6; possibly TRBD1 for D (6 bases). Sequencing used CD4+ or CD8+ T cells sorted from blood, obtained in a trial of the OX40 agonist ivuxolimab. This CDR3 reads CASSSLTGGTLHF. The CDR3 DNA reads as TGTGCCAGCAGTTCCCTGACAGGAGGAACCCTCCACTTT.